The following is a TCR beta chain sequence with its context. How the authors handled the data: Reference gene primer amplification yielded estimated nucleated cell counts. Measured with immunoSEQ multiplex PCR; TCRdb has only the in-frame clones, and not every one. D and trimming were read from the DNA, whereas the V and J calls and clone size are those reported in that table. The table lists 300,000 to 450,000 clones, roughly nine tenths of them singletons. This sample is drawn from a study of blood T cell repertoires in COVID-19. Study information: Whether acute or convalescent, the COVID-19 samples came from the United States, Italy and Spain.

The CDR3 is made up of 14 amino acids. Trimming cost V 10 bases and J 8 bases; bases outside gene matches: 8. Germline CDR1 is SNHLY and CDR2 is FYNNEI. Everyone who took part was 18 to 89 years old, and they came from 20 to 25 US areas. Two consecutive negative NP/OP PCR tests, clearance, or resolved symptoms defined Cohort 3 recovery. The TCR sequence derives from a man aged 18-30 years who had recovered from COVID-19. Specimen: PBMCs or T cells enriched from blood (not recorded which). V gene TRBV2 combines with J gene TRBJ2-1, with 13 bases lining up with TRBD2. The CDR3 reads CATELAGGLDEQFF. CDR3 bases: TGTGCCACCGAACTAGCGGGAGGGCTGGATGAGCAGTTCTTC.